This T cell receptor (beta chain) was captured in a study of T cell repertoires in ileal Crohn's disease. Sequenced by immunoSEQ multiplex PCR; TCRdb stores in-frame clones only, minus some. The data show several thousand clones, 85% to 95% seen once. Trimming took off 6 bases at V and 3 bases at J, with 21 bases between the two ends. Germline assignment: CDR1 MNHEY and CDR2 SMNVEV (reference sequence). There are 16 residues in the CDR3. Sequences were obtained from ileal tissue. This sequence was found in an adult with Crohn's disease. The chain links TRBV27 to TRBJ2-7; D perhaps matches TRBD1 (6 bases). The CDR3 here is CASSPTGTRTFYEQYF. Written as DNA, the CDR3 is TGTGCCAGCAGCCCCACAGGGACCAGGACTTTCTACGAGCAGTACTTC.